This entry is about one T cell receptor beta chain. Between the trimmed V and J ends, which lost 6 bases and 6 bases, there was a span of 12 bases. This CDR3 is 13 amino acids long. The V gene's germline CDR1 is MNHEY and CDR2 SVGEGT. They built TCR cDNA with 5'RACE template switching, a step that put in a universal primer site and UMIs. TCRdb reprocessed the 5' RACE reads with MiXCR, giving one entry per CDR3 protein. This sample has about 340,000 distinct CDR3 sequences, with approximately 12% found just once. The sample originates from a study of T cells after yellow fever vaccination. The sequence derives from a man aged 18 to 30 who received the YFV17D yellow fever vaccine. The V call is TRBV6-2 or TRBV6-3, the J call TRBJ2-1; D could derive from TRBD1 or TRBD2 (5 bases each). Sequencing was performed on CD4+ T cells sorted from PBMCs, taken 15 days after the yellow fever booster vaccination. DNA of the CDR3: TGTGCCAGCAGGTGGGGGTCGCCCAATGAGCAGTTCTTC. Protein: CASRWGSPNEQFF.